This record looks at one T cell receptor (beta chain) sequence and its context. Its target is unknown. The PCR was carried out with 60 Vbeta primers and 13 Jbeta primers. Authors' analysis steps: The authors later counted 70 million to 85 million unique TCR beta chains, 9.5 million to 13 million of them shared. This table comes from immunoSEQ multiplex PCR, and its TCRdb copy is limited to in-frame clones, with some not included. V, J and clone size derive from that table, while D and trimming were established from the DNA sequence. Of 150,000 to 200,000 clones listed, roughly 85% are singletons. The data originate from a study of cytomegalovirus exposure and HLA in healthy donors. Whole-study results and caveats: Sequencing had likely introduced a cluster of highly shared sequence variants as an artifact. Among the most significant clusters, several appeared linked to common viral pathogens in a later analysis. DRB1 showed the most TCR associations and HLA-C the fewest in a later analysis, as rates varied by HLA locus.

The sequence was collected from a young man in good health and CMV-seropositive. Sample: PBMCs.

Here the CDR3 reads CASSLGFGTGTYGYTF. In nucleotides, the CDR3 is TGTGCCAGCAGCCTTGGATTCGGGACAGGGACCTATGGCTACACCTTC. The V and J genes are TRBV7-9 and TRBJ1-2; 9 nucleotides line up with TRBD1. This CDR3 spans 16 amino acids. The V gene's germline CDR1 is SEHNR and CDR2 FQNEAQ (reference sequence). The trim removed 5 bases at V and 4 bases at J, leaving 11 bases unmatched.